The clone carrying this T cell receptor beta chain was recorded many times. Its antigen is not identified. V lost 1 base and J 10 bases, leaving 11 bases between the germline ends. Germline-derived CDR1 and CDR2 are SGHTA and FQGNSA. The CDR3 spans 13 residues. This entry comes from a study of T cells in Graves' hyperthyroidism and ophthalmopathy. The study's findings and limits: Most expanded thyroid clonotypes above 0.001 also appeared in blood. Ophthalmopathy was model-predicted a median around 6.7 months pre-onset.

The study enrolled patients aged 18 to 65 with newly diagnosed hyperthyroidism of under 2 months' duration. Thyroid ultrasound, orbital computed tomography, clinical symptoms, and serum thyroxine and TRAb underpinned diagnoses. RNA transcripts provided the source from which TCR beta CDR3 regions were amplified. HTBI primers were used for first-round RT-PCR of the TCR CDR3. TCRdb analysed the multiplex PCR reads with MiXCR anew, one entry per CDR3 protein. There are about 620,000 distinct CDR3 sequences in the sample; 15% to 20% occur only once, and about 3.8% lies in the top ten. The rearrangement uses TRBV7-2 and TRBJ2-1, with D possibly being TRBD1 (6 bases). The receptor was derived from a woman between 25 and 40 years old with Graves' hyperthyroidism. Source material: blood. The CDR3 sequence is CASSLVGAREQFF. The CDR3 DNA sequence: TGTGCCAGCAGCTTAGTGGGGGCGAGGGAGCAGTTCTTC. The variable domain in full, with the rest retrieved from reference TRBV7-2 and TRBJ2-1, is GAGVSQSPSNKVTEKGKDVELRCDPISGHTALYWYRQSLGQGLEFLIYFQGNSAPDKSGLPSDRFSAERTGGSVSTLTIQRTQQEDSAVYLCASSLVGAREQFFGPGTRLTVL.